The 18 T cell receptor beta chains presented below share a single source sample, sequenced in a study of regulatory dendritic cells for organ transplantation. Assay used: immunoSEQ multiplex PCR; TCRdb lists only in-frame clones, some missing. The sample contains under 25,000 clones, 74% of which appear only once. The sequenced sample consisted of memory CD4+ T cells from blood. As to subset: CD45RO+ memory T cells. The receptors were gathered from a human donor in good health.

This clone was counted a single time. The genes are TRBV19 and TRBJ1-5, with 7 positions matching TRBD1. The V gene end was trimmed by 5 bases and the J gene end by 4 bases; junction bases not matched to a gene: 5. CDR1 LNHDA and CDR2 SQIVND come from the germline V gene (reference sequence). This CDR3 has 14 residues. DNA for the CDR3: TGTGCCAGTAGTGACCGACAGGGAAATCAGCCCCAGCATTTT. Residues: CASSDRQGNQPQHF. The variable domain in full, with the rest retrieved from reference TRBV19 and TRBJ1-5, is DGGITQSPKYLFRKEGQNVTLSCEQNLNHDAMYWYRQDPGQGLRLIYYSQIVNDFQKGDIAEGYSVSREKKESFPLTVTSAQKNPTAFYLCASSDRQGNQPQHFGDGTRLSIL.

The chain carries TRBV15 and TRBJ2-3; 8 nucleotides line up with TRBD2. Germline CDR1 and CDR2: LNHNV and YYDKDF (reference sequence). V was pared by 3 bases and J by 4 bases, with 9 bases of the junction left unmatched. The CDR3 is 16 residues long. CDR3 protein: CATSRVGGGGPDTQYF. DNA of the CDR3: TGTGCCACCAGCAGGGTCGGGGGGGGAGGCCCAGATACGCAGTATTTT.

This clone has only a few counts. The rearrangement uses TRBV6-1 and TRBJ2-5, with 8 nucleotides matching TRBD1. The V and J ends lost 6 bases and 2 bases, in that order; junction bases with no gene match: 8. This CDR3 has 15 residues. CDR1 MNHNS and CDR2 SASEGT come from the germline V gene. The CDR3 coding sequence is TGTGCCAGCAGCCTAGGGACAGGATTACAAGAGACCCAGTACTTC. Protein product: CASSLGTGLQETQYF.

The chain joins TRBV9 to TRBJ2-1, with 8 positions matching TRBD2. The CDR3 extends over 17 amino acids. Per germline, CDR1 SGDLS and CDR2 YYNGEE. The V gene end was trimmed by 4 bases and the J gene end by 2 bases; junction bases not matched to a gene: 11. The CDR3 nucleotides are TGTGCCAGCAGCCCCATGATCGGGGGGGAGGCCTACAATGAGCAGTTCTTC. This gives the protein CASSPMIGGEAYNEQFF.

The J gene is TRBJ1-3, the V gene TRBV7-2, with TRBD1 as a possible D gene (6 bases). Trimming shortened V by 4 bases and J by 9 bases, and 19 bases separated the two germline ends. The CDR3 totals 15 residues. Germline loops: CDR1 SGHTA, CDR2 FQGNSA. DNA for the CDR3: TGTGCCAGCAGCTCACAGACAGGTCGGGGGGCCACCATATATTTT. Translating it yields CASSSQTGRGATIYF.

This clone was seen only once. This sequence joins TRBV7-2 and TRBJ2-7, with 8 bases that match TRBD2. This CDR3 contains 15 residues. The junction had 6 bases not matched to a gene; V was cut back by 5 bases and J by 0 bases. Germline CDR1 reads SGHTA; CDR2 reads FQGNSA. CDR3 bases: TGTGCCAGCAGCCGGGGGGGCCGGGGCTCCTACGAGCAGTACTTC. It codes for CASSRGGRGSYEQYF.

The genes are TRBV5-4 and TRBJ1-2, with D perhaps matching TRBD1 (5 bases). Germline-derived CDR1 and CDR2 are SGHNT and YYREEE (reference sequence). V was shortened by 1 base and J by 4 bases, with 8 bases between the two germline ends. This CDR3 is built from 13 residues. CDR3 amino acids: CASSLKDIYGYTF. The CDR3 DNA sequence: TGTGCCAGCAGCTTGAAGGACATCTATGGCTACACCTTC.

The chain links TRBV11-3 to TRBJ1-1; 8 nucleotides agree with TRBD1. The CDR3 runs to 15 residues. V shed 5 bases, J shed 1 base, and the junction held 6 bases outside the gene matches. The germline V gene has CDR1 SGHNT and CDR2 YENEEA. The CDR3 DNA is TGTGCCAGCAGCAAACGCGGGACAGGGAACACTGAAGCTTTCTTT. Its protein is CASSKRGTGNTEAFF.

Details on this clone: A much larger clone lies a single base off, so this may be a read error. The rearrangement joins TRBV4-1 to TRBJ1-2; unclear D gene. The CDR3 runs 14 residues. Germline values: CDR1 MGHRA, CDR2 YSYEKL. V was shortened by 7 bases and J by 3 bases, with 15 bases between the two germline ends. The CDR3 DNA is TGCGCCAGCACCTCTCAAGATCAGGACTATGGCTACACCTTC. It translates to CASTSQDQDYGYTF.

The V gene is TRBV10-3, the J gene TRBJ2-3, with D maybe TRBD1 (6 bases). This CDR3 region has 16 residues. With 2 bases removed from V and 0 bases from J, the gap between germline ends came to 12 bases. CDR1 is ENHRY, CDR2 SYGVKD, per germline. CDR3 DNA sequence: TGTGCCATCAGTGAGAGGGGGACAACTAGCACAGATACGCAGTATTTT. Protein: CAISERGTTSTDTQYF.

The V and J genes are TRBV10-3 and TRBJ2-2, with D perhaps TRBD2 (5 bases). V lost 0 bases to trimming and J lost 1 base, with 6 bases between them. CDR3 size: 15 residues. The V gene's germline CDR1 is ENHRY and CDR2 SYGVKD. CDR3 nucleotides: TGTGCCATCAGTGAGTCGAGGGAGAACACCGGGGAGCTGTTTTTT. Amino acid sequence: CAISESRENTGELFF.

The chain employs TRBV4-3 and TRBJ1-4, with unresolved D. From germline, CDR1 is LGHNA and CDR2 YSLEER. V lost 1 base and J 8 bases, leaving 14 bases between the germline ends. The CDR3 runs to 15 residues. This chain's CDR3 is CASSQGQALGEKLFF. The CDR3, as DNA: TGCGCCAGCAGCCAAGGGCAGGCCCTTGGGGAAAAACTGTTTTTT.

The chain recombines TRBV9 with TRBJ1-2; weak D call: TRBD1 (5 bases). The germline V gene has CDR1 SGDLS and CDR2 YYNGEE. Trimming took off 4 bases at V and 6 bases at J, with 13 bases between the two ends. This CDR3 is built from 13 residues. Here the CDR3 DNA reads TGTGCCAGCAGCTCCAGGGAGGTGGATGGCTACACCTTC. The encoded protein is CASSSREVDGYTF. The full variable domain, completed using reference TRBV9 and TRBJ1-2, is DSGVTQTPKHLITATGQRVTLRCSPRSGDLSVYWYQQSLDQGLQFLIQYYNGEERAKGNILERFSAQQFPDLHSELNLSSLELGDSALYFCASSSREVDGYTFGSGTRLTVV.

The rearrangement joins TRBV5-4 to TRBJ2-5; 10 nucleotides align to TRBD2. J gave up 3 bases and V 1 base, and 3 bases lay outside the gene matches. The CDR3 length is 15 residues. Germline-derived CDR1 and CDR2 are SGHNT and YYREEE (reference sequence). Here the CDR3 reads CASSLPLAGKETQYF. In DNA, the CDR3 is TGTGCCAGCAGCTTGCCACTAGCGGGAAAAGAGACCCAGTACTTC.

The chain couples TRBV2 to TRBJ1-4; no reliable D call. The ends were cut back, 6 bases at V and 7 bases at J, with 9 bases in the middle. Germline V gives CDR1 SNHLY, CDR2 FYNNEI. The CDR3 extends over 12 amino acids. Here the CDR3 reads CASSGNLEKLFF. The CDR3 region has the DNA TGTGCCAGCAGCGGGAACCTTGAAAAACTGTTTTTT.

This clone occurred a few times. This sequence joins TRBV7-9 and TRBJ1-5; D is uncertain. V was trimmed by 2 bases and J by 5 bases, leaving 7 bases between them. The germline V gene has CDR1 SEHNR and CDR2 FQNEAQ (reference sequence). The CDR3 is made up of 13 amino acids. This CDR3 is CASSLSVYQPQHF. Here the CDR3 DNA reads TGTGCCAGCAGCTTATCAGTTTATCAGCCCCAGCATTTT.

V and J are TRBV2 and TRBJ1-1; weak D call: TRBD1 (6 bases). Per germline, CDR1 SNHLY and CDR2 FYNNEI. The CDR3 extends over 15 amino acids. Trimming took 8 bases from V and 4 from J, leaving 20 bases between them. The CDR3 is CASLEDGGASTEAFF. The CDR3 nucleotides read TGTGCCAGCCTCGAGGACGGGGGGGCAAGCACTGAAGCTTTCTTT.

In its sample, this clone was seen a few times. The rearrangement joins TRBV18 to TRBJ2-3; possibly TRBD1 for D (5 bases). Trimming took 3 bases from V and 3 from J, leaving 10 bases between them. The CDR3 covers 14 residues. Germline V gives CDR1 KGHSH, CDR2 LQKENI. CDR3 nucleotides: TGTGCCAGCTCACCGCAGGGTGGGACAGATACGCAGTATTTT. It is translated as CASSPQGGTDTQYF.